Below, one T cell receptor (beta chain) is given with its context. Its target is unknown. This record belongs to a study of cytomegalovirus exposure and HLA in healthy donors. Study results and caveats: The CMV antigen specificity of a few CMV-associated chains was confirmed through in vitro analysis. Listed as cytomegalovirus-associated were over 150 TCR beta chains.

There were likely unrecorded immune exposures, though donors were nominally healthy when sampled. Germline V gives CDR1 LNHDA, CDR2 SQIVND (reference sequence). Trimming removed 3 bases from V and 4 bases from J, with 15 bases in between. The CDR3 extends over 15 amino acids. PCR involved 60 Vbeta and 13 Jbeta primers. Original handling: A follow-up analysis tallied approximately 85 million unique TCR beta chains, some 11 million shared. Sequenced by immunoSEQ multiplex PCR; TCRdb stores in-frame clones only, minus some. V and J calls and clone size are as listed in that table; D and trimming were resolved from the DNA. The sample holds hundreds of thousands of clones, just over 75% seen once.

Sequencing was carried out using PBMCs. The J gene is TRBJ2-5, the V gene TRBV19, with D perhaps TRBD2 (5 bases). This sequence originates from a woman in her sixties or seventies in good health and CMV-seropositive. As DNA, the CDR3 is TGTGCCAGTAGTATCCACCTAGGAGGAGGAGAGACCCAGTACTTC. Translated: CASSIHLGGGETQYF.